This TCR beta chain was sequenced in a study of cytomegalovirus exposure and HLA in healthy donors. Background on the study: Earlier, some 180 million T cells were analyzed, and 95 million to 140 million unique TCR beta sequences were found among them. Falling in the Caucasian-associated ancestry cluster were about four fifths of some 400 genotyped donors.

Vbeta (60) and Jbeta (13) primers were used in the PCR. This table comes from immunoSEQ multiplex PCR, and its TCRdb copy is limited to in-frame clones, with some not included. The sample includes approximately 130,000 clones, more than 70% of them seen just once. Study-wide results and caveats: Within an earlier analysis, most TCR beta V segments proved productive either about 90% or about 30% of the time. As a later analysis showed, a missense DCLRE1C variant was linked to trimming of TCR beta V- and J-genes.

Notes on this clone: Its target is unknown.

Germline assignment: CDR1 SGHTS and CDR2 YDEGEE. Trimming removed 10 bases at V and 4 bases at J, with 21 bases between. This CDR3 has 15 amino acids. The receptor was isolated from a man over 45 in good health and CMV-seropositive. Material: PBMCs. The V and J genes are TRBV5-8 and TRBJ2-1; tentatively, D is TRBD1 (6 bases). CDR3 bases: TGTGCCGGCTCCCTTAACCAGGGGAAGTACAATGAGCAGTTCTTC. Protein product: CAGSLNQGKYNEQFF.